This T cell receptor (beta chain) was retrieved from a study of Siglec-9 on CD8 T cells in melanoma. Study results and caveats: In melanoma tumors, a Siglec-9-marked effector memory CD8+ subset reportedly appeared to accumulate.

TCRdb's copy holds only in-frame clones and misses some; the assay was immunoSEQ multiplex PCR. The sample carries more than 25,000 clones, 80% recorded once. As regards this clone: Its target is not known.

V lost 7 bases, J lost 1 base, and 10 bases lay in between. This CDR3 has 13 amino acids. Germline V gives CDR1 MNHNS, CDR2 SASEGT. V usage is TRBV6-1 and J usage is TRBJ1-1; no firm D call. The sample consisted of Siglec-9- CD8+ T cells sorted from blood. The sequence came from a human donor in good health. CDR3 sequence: CASTLTPNTEAFF. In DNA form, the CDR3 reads TGTGCCAGCACCCTGACCCCGAACACTGAAGCTTTCTTT.